The clone carrying this TCR beta chain has just a few counts. MiXCR, applied by TCRdb to the 5' RACE reads, yields one record per CDR3 protein. The data show 310,000 or so distinct CDR3 sequences, approximately 8% seen once. The data stem from a study of identical twins. This same sample was also part of a study on yellow fever vaccine responses in identical twins.

Sequences were obtained from memory (CD45RO+) T cells sorted from blood. The origin of this receptor is a woman younger than 30 in good health.

CDR3 residues: CASSLAVRGSSGELFF. CDR3 coding DNA: TGCGCCAGCAGCTTGGCTGTCAGGGGGTCTTCTGGGGAGCTGTTTTTT. The chain employs TRBV5-1 and TRBJ2-2, with 7 bases matching TRBD1. Looked up from germline, CDR1 is SGHRS and CDR2 is YFSETQ. Trimming took 0 bases from V and 8 from J; bases not matched to a gene: 10. The CDR3 loop spans 16 amino acids.